The rows below give T cell receptor beta chains drawn from one sample of a study of blood T cell repertoires in COVID-19. The method was immunoSEQ multiplex PCR; TCRdb's version includes in-frame clones alone and lacks a portion of them. The table records about 42,000 clones, 85% to 90% of them present only once. The sequenced sample consisted of peripheral blood. These receptors came from a man aged 65-85 years with acute or convalescent COVID-19. Each CDR3 is given with its conserved first and last residue. The order of the fields is D gene, J gene, V gene, clone size, CDR3 DNA, CDR3 protein. The D gene is left open where the match is weak. The listing skips clone size in some rows; elsewhere it reads once, few, many or a size class.

d_call: NA
j_call: TRBJ2-3
v_call: TRBV7-2
clone_size: NA
cdr3_nt: TGTGCCAGCAGCGTTCGGGGGGCCGCAGATACGCAGTATTTT
cdr3_aa: CASSVRGAADTQYF

d_call: NA
j_call: TRBJ2-1
v_call: TRBV7-7
clone_size: few
cdr3_nt: TGTGCCAGCAGCGTAGGGGCGTCGTCCTACAATGAGCAGTTCTTC
cdr3_aa: CASSVGASSYNEQFF

d_call: TRBD2
j_call: TRBJ2-3
v_call: TRBV10-1
clone_size: NA
cdr3_nt: TGCGCCAGCACAGGAGCGGGGGCCACAGATACGCAGTATTTT
cdr3_aa: CASTGAGATDTQYF

d_call: NA
j_call: TRBJ2-1
v_call: TRBV19
clone_size: NA
cdr3_nt: TGTGCCAGTAGTATAGGAAGGAGGTATGAGCAGTTCTTC
cdr3_aa: CASSIGRRYEQFF

d_call: NA
j_call: TRBJ2-5
v_call: TRBV5-1
clone_size: NA
cdr3_nt: TGCGCCAGCAGCTTGGCAGGCTTTGAGACCCAGTACTTC
cdr3_aa: CASSLAGFETQYF

d_call: NA
j_call: TRBJ1-1
v_call: TRBV25-1
clone_size: NA
cdr3_nt: TGTGCCAGCAGTTACGGGGGGAGAGCTTTCTTT
cdr3_aa: CASSYGGRAFF

d_call: NA
j_call: TRBJ1-6
v_call: TRBV11-2
clone_size: NA
cdr3_nt: TGTGCCAGCAGCTTAGAACCGCGTTCACCCCTCCACTTT
cdr3_aa: CASSLEPRSPLHF

d_call: TRBD1
j_call: TRBJ2-4
v_call: TRBV10-3
clone_size: NA
cdr3_nt: TGTGCCATCAGTCCAAGCATGGACAGGGGGGATGAAAACATTCAGTACTTC
cdr3_aa: CAISPSMDRGDENIQYF

d_call: NA
j_call: TRBJ1-2
v_call: TRBV25-1
clone_size: once
cdr3_nt: TGTGCCAGCAGTCAGGAGGGGTTCCATGGCTACACCTTC
cdr3_aa: CASSQEGFHGYTF

d_call: NA
j_call: TRBJ1-3
v_call: TRBV14
clone_size: NA
cdr3_nt: TGTGCCAGCAGCCAAGAACTGGGGGCAGGTGGAAACACCATATATTTT
cdr3_aa: CASSQELGAGGNTIYF

d_call: NA
j_call: TRBJ2-6
v_call: TRBV5-1
clone_size: NA
cdr3_nt: TGCGCCAGCAGCTTGGAAGCCCTGAGGGCCAACGTCCTGACTTTC
cdr3_aa: CASSLEALRANVLTF

d_call: NA
j_call: TRBJ1-1
v_call: TRBV7-3
clone_size: NA
cdr3_nt: TGTGCCAGCAGCTTATATGGCAGGATGAACACTGAAGCTTTCTTT
cdr3_aa: CASSLYGRMNTEAFF

d_call: TRBD1
j_call: TRBJ1-1
v_call: TRBV30
clone_size: NA
cdr3_nt: TGTGCCTGGAGCCGGGGACAGGCATGGACTGAAGCTTTCTTT
cdr3_aa: CAWSRGQAWTEAFF

d_call: TRBD1
j_call: TRBJ1-1
v_call: TRBV7-9
clone_size: few
cdr3_nt: TGTGCCAGCAGCCCGAGGACAGGGGAGGATTCAGGCACTGAAGCTTTCTTT
cdr3_aa: CASSPRTGEDSGTEAFF

d_call: NA
j_call: TRBJ1-6
v_call: TRBV27
clone_size: NA
cdr3_nt: TGTGCCAGTACCGATCGCGATTCACCCCTCCACTTT
cdr3_aa: CASTDRDSPLHF

d_call: TRBD2
j_call: TRBJ2-7
v_call: TRBV30
clone_size: once
cdr3_nt: TGTGCCTGGAGCCCCGGGACTAGCGGTTCCTACGAGCAGTACTTC
cdr3_aa: CAWSPGTSGSYEQYF

d_call: TRBD2
j_call: TRBJ2-1
v_call: TRBV7-7
clone_size: NA
cdr3_nt: TGTGCCAGCAGCTTGGGCGGCGGGGGTGCGTACAATGAGCAGTTCTTC
cdr3_aa: CASSLGGGGAYNEQFF

d_call: NA
j_call: TRBJ1-3
v_call: TRBV10-1
clone_size: NA
cdr3_nt: TGCGCCAGCAGTCCCGGGAGCTCTGGAAACACCATATATTTT
cdr3_aa: CASSPGSSGNTIYF

d_call: NA
j_call: TRBJ2-7
v_call: TRBV2
clone_size: few
cdr3_nt: TGTGCCAGCGGGGAACGGGACACCCTTGACGAGCAGTACTTC
cdr3_aa: CASGERDTLDEQYF

d_call: NA
j_call: TRBJ2-3
v_call: TRBV3-1/TRBV3-2
clone_size: few
cdr3_nt: TGTGCCAGCAGCCAGGGGGGAGGAATAGATACGCAGTATTTT
cdr3_aa: CASSQGGGIDTQYF

d_call: NA
j_call: TRBJ1-1
v_call: TRBV5-1
clone_size: NA
cdr3_nt: TGCGCCAGCAGCCGTGGACAGCCGACCCTCAAGAACACTGAAGCTTTCTTT
cdr3_aa: CASSRGQPTLKNTEAFF

d_call: TRBD2
j_call: TRBJ2-1
v_call: TRBV25-1
clone_size: NA
cdr3_nt: TGTGCCAGCAGTGAATCCAGCGGGAGGGCCGGGGAGCAGTTCTTC
cdr3_aa: CASSESSGRAGEQFF

d_call: NA
j_call: TRBJ2-3
v_call: TRBV7-3
clone_size: few
cdr3_nt: TGTGCCAGCAGCAACTCGGGGACAGATACGCAGTATTTT
cdr3_aa: CASSNSGTDTQYF

d_call: TRBD1
j_call: TRBJ2-7
v_call: TRBV7-9
clone_size: NA
cdr3_nt: TGTGCCAGCTCCCTCGGGGACAGCTACTACGAGCAGTACTTC
cdr3_aa: CASSLGDSYYEQYF

d_call: NA
j_call: TRBJ1-3
v_call: TRBV11-2
clone_size: once
cdr3_nt: TGTGCCAGCAGCTTAGGCCTCGCGGGCCTCTCTGGAAACACCATATATTTT
cdr3_aa: CASSLGLAGLSGNTIYF

d_call: NA
j_call: TRBJ1-5
v_call: TRBV28
clone_size: once
cdr3_nt: TGTGCCAGCGCAATGGGTGGGCTCCCAGGGCAGCCCCAGCATTTT
cdr3_aa: CASAMGGLPGQPQHF

d_call: NA
j_call: TRBJ2-2
v_call: TRBV21-1
clone_size: NA
cdr3_nt: TGTGCCAGCACGCACAGGGCGAACACCGGGGAGCTGTTTTTT
cdr3_aa: CASTHRANTGELFF

d_call: NA
j_call: TRBJ1-3
v_call: TRBV3-1/TRBV3-2
clone_size: NA
cdr3_nt: TGTGCCAGCAGCCTTTTAAGCGGAAACACCATATATTTT
cdr3_aa: CASSLLSGNTIYF

d_call: TRBD1
j_call: TRBJ2-6
v_call: TRBV4-1
clone_size: NA
cdr3_nt: TGCGCCAGCAGCCAAGGAGAGGGACAGGGGGCGGGAGGGGCCAACGTCCTGACTTTC
cdr3_aa: CASSQGEGQGAGGANVLTF

d_call: NA
j_call: TRBJ1-1
v_call: TRBV7-9
clone_size: NA
cdr3_nt: TGTGCCAGCAGCTTAGACCCCCTCGGTGGAGCTTTCTTT
cdr3_aa: CASSLDPLGGAFF

d_call: NA
j_call: TRBJ1-4
v_call: TRBV6-5
clone_size: NA
cdr3_nt: TGTGCCAGCAGTTACTCTTCTGCGAGCGAAAAACTGTTTTTT
cdr3_aa: CASSYSSASEKLFF

d_call: TRBD1
j_call: TRBJ1-6
v_call: TRBV7-2
clone_size: NA
cdr3_nt: TGTGCCAGCAGCTCCCCGCCGGGACAGGGATCGGATAATTCACCCCTCCACTTT
cdr3_aa: CASSSPPGQGSDNSPLHF

d_call: NA
j_call: TRBJ1-3
v_call: TRBV6-2/TRBV6-3
clone_size: NA
cdr3_nt: TGTGCCAGCAGTTACCCGGCAGGGGGAAACACCATATATTTT
cdr3_aa: CASSYPAGGNTIYF

d_call: NA
j_call: TRBJ1-1
v_call: TRBV4-3
clone_size: NA
cdr3_nt: TGCGCCAGCAGCCAAGGACAGAGGAACACTGAAGCTTTCTTT
cdr3_aa: CASSQGQRNTEAFF

d_call: NA
j_call: TRBJ2-2
v_call: TRBV4-3
clone_size: NA
cdr3_nt: TGCGCCAGCAGCTTCTTCAGTTCAGGGGTGAACACCGGGGAGCTGTTTTTT
cdr3_aa: CASSFFSSGVNTGELFF

d_call: NA
j_call: TRBJ2-3
v_call: TRBV27
clone_size: NA
cdr3_nt: TGTGCCAGCAGCCCCACCCGTTCCGACAAGAGAGATACGCAGTATTTT
cdr3_aa: CASSPTRSDKRDTQYF

d_call: NA
j_call: TRBJ1-6
v_call: TRBV19
clone_size: NA
cdr3_nt: TGTGCCAGTAGTTTCATCCAGGAAAATTCACCCCTCCACTTT
cdr3_aa: CASSFIQENSPLHF

d_call: NA
j_call: TRBJ2-7
v_call: TRBV7-9
clone_size: NA
cdr3_nt: TGTGCCAGCAGCAAACCAGACTCCTACGAGCAGTACTTC
cdr3_aa: CASSKPDSYEQYF

d_call: NA
j_call: TRBJ1-2
v_call: TRBV30
clone_size: NA
cdr3_nt: TGTGGAACAGCTAACTATGGCTACACCTTC
cdr3_aa: CGTANYGYTF

d_call: TRBD2
j_call: TRBJ2-2
v_call: TRBV7-8
clone_size: NA
cdr3_nt: TGTGCCAGCAGCCGCGGGGGGACGAACACCGGGGAGCTGTTTTTT
cdr3_aa: CASSRGGTNTGELFF

d_call: TRBD1
j_call: TRBJ2-7
v_call: TRBV6-5
clone_size: NA
cdr3_nt: TGTGCCAGCAGAGACAGGGGAGTCCACGAGCAGTACTTC
cdr3_aa: CASRDRGVHEQYF

d_call: TRBD1
j_call: TRBJ1-1
v_call: TRBV11-2
clone_size: NA
cdr3_nt: TGTGCCAGCAGCTCACAGGGGGACACTGAAGCTTTCTTT
cdr3_aa: CASSSQGDTEAFF

d_call: TRBD2
j_call: TRBJ2-3
v_call: TRBV7-2
clone_size: once
cdr3_nt: TGTGCCAGCAGTTCATATAGCGGGAGTGGCACAGATACGCAGTATTTT
cdr3_aa: CASSSYSGSGTDTQYF

d_call: TRBD1
j_call: TRBJ2-2
v_call: TRBV6-5
clone_size: NA
cdr3_nt: TGTGCCAGCAGTTACTCCAGGGGGCGGAACACCGGGGAGCTGTTTTTT
cdr3_aa: CASSYSRGRNTGELFF

d_call: NA
j_call: TRBJ2-2
v_call: TRBV9
clone_size: NA
cdr3_nt: TGTGCCAGCAGCGCTTACAGCCAGGGAACCGGGGAGCTGTTTTTT
cdr3_aa: CASSAYSQGTGELFF

d_call: NA
j_call: TRBJ2-7
v_call: TRBV5-4
clone_size: NA
cdr3_nt: TGTGCCAGCAGTCCATCCCCAGGTTACGAGCAGTACTTC
cdr3_aa: CASSPSPGYEQYF

d_call: NA
j_call: TRBJ1-5
v_call: TRBV27
clone_size: NA
cdr3_nt: TGTGCCAGCAGCCCTGCAGGCCAGCCCCAGCATTTT
cdr3_aa: CASSPAGQPQHF

d_call: NA
j_call: TRBJ2-5
v_call: TRBV9
clone_size: NA
cdr3_nt: TGTGCCAGCAGCTCCAGGAACCAAGAGACCCAGTACTTC
cdr3_aa: CASSSRNQETQYF

d_call: TRBD1
j_call: TRBJ1-5
v_call: TRBV5-1
clone_size: NA
cdr3_nt: TGCGCCAGCAGCCCGGGACAGGGGGGCAATCAGCCCCAGCATTTT
cdr3_aa: CASSPGQGGNQPQHF

d_call: TRBD1
j_call: TRBJ1-1
v_call: TRBV29-1
clone_size: NA
cdr3_nt: TGCAGCGCCGGGACAGGAGCCACTGAAGCTTTCTTT
cdr3_aa: CSAGTGATEAFF